This T cell receptor beta chain was identified during a study of T-cell memory formation after mild COVID-19. This clonotype showed up just a few times. With 4 bases removed from V and 0 bases from J, the gap between germline ends came to 16 bases. The CDR3 length is 17 residues. Germline V gene sequence: CDR1 MDHEN, CDR2 SYDVKM. Constant-segment primers were used for 5'RACE, and the resulting TCR alpha and TCR beta cDNA libraries carried sample barcodes and UMIs. TCRdb re-derived calls from the 5' RACE reads in MiXCR, one entry per CDR3 protein. Of some 340,000 distinct CDR3 sequences in the sample, approximately 13% were seen once.

The sequence was obtained from a man between 18 and 35 years old who had mild COVID-19 (a few samples of this study predate the infection). Cell type and time point are not known. The specimen was PBMCs or a T cell subset sorted from them (not recorded which). The chain has TRBV28 and TRBJ1-3, with D tentatively TRBD1 (5 bases). The CDR3 coding sequence is TGTGCCAGCAGTTCGCCGCGACGGACAATCTCTGGAAACACCATATATTTT. It is translated as CASSSPRRTISGNTIYF.